The TCR beta chain under discussion was sequenced for a study of T cells after yellow fever vaccination. This clonotype occurred many times. TCRdb itself ran the 5' RACE reads through MiXCR, one entry per CDR3 protein. Among about 320,000 distinct CDR3 sequences listed, 3.5% to 4.5% were seen once. V shed 6 bases and J shed 4 bases, with 4 bases lying between them. The CDR3 has 11 residues. The chain joins TRBV12-3 or TRBV12-4 to TRBJ2-1; no clear D. This sequence was found in a man aged 18 to 29 who received the YFV17D yellow fever vaccine. The source was PBMCs, collected 15 days after the yellow fever booster vaccination. The DNA of the CDR3 is TGTGCCAGCAGGATTTACAATGAGCAGTTCTTC. It is translated as CASRIYNEQFF.